This T cell receptor beta chain was identified in a study of T-cell reconstitution after alpha-beta-depleted transplantation in children. Study-level results: Reportedly, only several hundred clones from non-depleted graft cells drove alpha-beta T-cell counts at about two months.

The V and J ends lost 0 bases and 4 bases, in that order; junction bases with no gene match: 5. Germline CDR1 SGHRS, CDR2 YFSETQ. The CDR3 consists of 16 residues. This clonotype has at least ten counts. Its antigen is not known. Unique molecular identifiers were built into the TCRbeta library. TCRdb ran MiXCR on the PCR reads and lists one entry per CDR3 protein. In the table there are approximately 240,000 distinct CDR3 sequences, about a tenth of which are singletons. The genes are TRBV5-1 and TRBJ2-3; 10 bases map to TRBD2. The sequence derives from a child less than two years old with acute myeloid leukemia, due to receive a stem cell transplant. The sequencing used PBMCs, collected before TCRalphabeta/CD19-depleted stem cell transplant. The DNA for the CDR3 is TGCGCCAGCAGCTTGGCTAGCGGGAGTGGCGCAGATACGCAGTATTTT. As protein: CASSLASGSGADTQYF.